This record concerns one T cell receptor (beta chain) sequence. Its specificity is not known. TCRdb reanalysed the reads using MiXCR and keeps one entry per CDR3 protein. Of 230,000 or so distinct CDR3 sequences listed, 35% to 40% are singletons. This CDR3 is built from 15 residues. Germline V gene lookup returns CDR1 SNHLY and CDR2 FYNNEI. V gave up 6 bases and J gave up 0 bases, with 12 bases separating them. The data belong to a study of T cell repertoires in cytomegalovirus infection. Across the whole study: The authors relied on CMV epitopes, both recently identified HLA-C-restricted and well-studied HLA-B-restricted. Both CMV infection and a matching HLA type were indicated by public TCR beta signatures.

V and J are TRBV2 and TRBJ1-5; D is uncertain. The sequences come from CD8+ T cells from cultured PBMCs, collected from culture after CMV antigen stimulation. This TCR was sampled from a human donor in good health (CMV status not recorded). Some clones in this sample may be carry-over from other donors' samples. CDR3 in DNA: TGTGCCAGCAGGGTCACAGACCATAGCAATCAGCCCCAGCATTTT. Protein: CASRVTDHSNQPQHF. Looking up the rest from reference TRBV2 and TRBJ1-5 gives the full variable domain: EPEVTQTPSHQVTQMGQEVILRCVPISNHLYFYWYRQILGQKVEFLVSFYNNEISEKSEIFDDQFSVERPDGSNFTLKIRSTKLEDSAMYFCASRVTDHSNQPQHFGDGTRLSIL.